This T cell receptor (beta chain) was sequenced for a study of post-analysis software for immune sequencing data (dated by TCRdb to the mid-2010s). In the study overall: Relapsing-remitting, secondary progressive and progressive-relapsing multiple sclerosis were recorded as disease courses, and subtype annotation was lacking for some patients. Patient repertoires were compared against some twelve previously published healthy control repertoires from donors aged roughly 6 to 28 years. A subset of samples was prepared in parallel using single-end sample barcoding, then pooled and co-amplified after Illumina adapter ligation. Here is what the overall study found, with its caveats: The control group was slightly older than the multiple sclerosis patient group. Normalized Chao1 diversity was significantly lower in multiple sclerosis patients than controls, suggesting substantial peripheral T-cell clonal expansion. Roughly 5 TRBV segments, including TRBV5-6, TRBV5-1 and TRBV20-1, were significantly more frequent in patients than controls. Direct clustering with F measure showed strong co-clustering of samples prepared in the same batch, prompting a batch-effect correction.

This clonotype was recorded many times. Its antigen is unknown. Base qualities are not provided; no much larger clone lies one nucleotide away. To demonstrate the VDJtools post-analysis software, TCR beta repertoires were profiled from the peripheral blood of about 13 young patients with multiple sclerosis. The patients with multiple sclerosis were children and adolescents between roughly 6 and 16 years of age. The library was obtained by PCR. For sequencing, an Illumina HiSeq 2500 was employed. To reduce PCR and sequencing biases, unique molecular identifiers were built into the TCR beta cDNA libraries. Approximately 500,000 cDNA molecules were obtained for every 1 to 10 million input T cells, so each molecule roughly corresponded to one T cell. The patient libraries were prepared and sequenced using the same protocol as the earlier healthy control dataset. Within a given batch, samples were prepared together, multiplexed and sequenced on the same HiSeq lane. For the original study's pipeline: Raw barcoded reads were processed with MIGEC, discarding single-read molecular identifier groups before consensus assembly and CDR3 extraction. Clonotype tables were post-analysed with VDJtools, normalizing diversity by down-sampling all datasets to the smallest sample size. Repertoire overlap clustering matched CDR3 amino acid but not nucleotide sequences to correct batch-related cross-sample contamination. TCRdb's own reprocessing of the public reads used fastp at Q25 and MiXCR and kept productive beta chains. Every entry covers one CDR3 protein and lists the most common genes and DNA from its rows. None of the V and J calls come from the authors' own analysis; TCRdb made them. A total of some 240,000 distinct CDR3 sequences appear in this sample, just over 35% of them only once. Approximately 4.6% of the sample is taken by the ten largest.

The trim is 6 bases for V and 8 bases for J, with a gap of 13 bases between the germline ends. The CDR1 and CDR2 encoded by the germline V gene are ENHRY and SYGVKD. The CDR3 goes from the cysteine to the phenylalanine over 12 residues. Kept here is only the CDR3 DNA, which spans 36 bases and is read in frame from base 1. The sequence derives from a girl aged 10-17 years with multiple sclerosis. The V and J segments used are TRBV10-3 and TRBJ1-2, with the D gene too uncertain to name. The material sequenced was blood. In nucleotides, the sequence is TGTGCCATCAGCACCAGACCGGGGGGCTACACCTTC. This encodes CAISTRPGGYTF.